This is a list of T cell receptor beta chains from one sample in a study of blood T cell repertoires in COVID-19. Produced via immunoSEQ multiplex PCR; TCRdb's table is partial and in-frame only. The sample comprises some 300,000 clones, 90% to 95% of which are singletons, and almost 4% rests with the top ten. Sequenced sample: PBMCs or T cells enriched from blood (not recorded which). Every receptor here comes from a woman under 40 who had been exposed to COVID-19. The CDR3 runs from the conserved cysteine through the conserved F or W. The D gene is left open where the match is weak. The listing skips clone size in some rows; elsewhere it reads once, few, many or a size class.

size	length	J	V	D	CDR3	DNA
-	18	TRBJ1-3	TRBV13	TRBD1	CASSRAEGAFHSGNTIYF	TGTGCCAGCAGCCGTGCTGAGGGGGCCTTTCACTCTGGAAACACCATATATTTT
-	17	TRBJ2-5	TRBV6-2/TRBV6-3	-	CASSYSSLPISLETQYF	TGTGCCAGCAGTTACTCCTCGCTCCCAATTAGTCTCGAGACCCAGTACTTC
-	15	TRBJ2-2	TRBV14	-	CASSLRTPNTGELFF	TGTGCCAGCAGCCTAAGGACACCGAACACCGGGGAGCTGTTTTTT
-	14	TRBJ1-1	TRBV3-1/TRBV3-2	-	CASSQGGRNTEAFF	TGTGCCAGCAGCCAAGGAGGTAGGAACACTGAAGCTTTCTTT
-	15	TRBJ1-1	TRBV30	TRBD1	CAWKTGLRSYTEAFF	TGTGCCTGGAAGACAGGGTTAAGGTCCTACACTGAAGCTTTCTTT
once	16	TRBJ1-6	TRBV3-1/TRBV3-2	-	CASSSGGGFWNSPLHF	TGTGCCAGCAGCTCCGGGGGGGGATTCTGGAATTCACCCCTCCACTTT
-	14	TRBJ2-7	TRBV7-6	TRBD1	CASSTRQGFDEQYF	TGTGCCAGCAGCACCAGACAGGGATTCGACGAGCAGTACTTC
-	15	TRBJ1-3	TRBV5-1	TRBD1	CASSQGQGTGNTIYF	TGCGCCAGCAGCCAGGGACAGGGAACGGGAAACACCATATATTTT
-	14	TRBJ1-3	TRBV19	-	CASTRQFSGNTIYF	TGTGCCAGTACCCGACAGTTCTCTGGAAACACCATATATTTT
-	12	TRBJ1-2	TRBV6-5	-	CASLGSREGYTF	TGTGCCAGCCTCGGGAGCAGGGAGGGCTACACCTTC
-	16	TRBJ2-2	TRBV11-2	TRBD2	CASSLLAGFNRGGLFF	TGTGCCAGCAGCCTACTAGCGGGGTTCAACCGGGGAGGGCTGTTTTTT
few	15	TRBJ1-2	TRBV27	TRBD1	CASSLSWTGPYGYTF	TGTGCCAGCAGTTTATCGTGGACAGGCCCTTATGGCTACACCTTC
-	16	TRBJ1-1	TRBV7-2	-	CASSFWFAGGNTEAFF	TGTGCCAGCAGCTTCTGGTTCGCGGGGGGGAACACTGAAGCTTTCTTT
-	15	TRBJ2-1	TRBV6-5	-	CASSPQGRGYNEQFF	TGTGCCAGCAGCCCCCAGGGGAGGGGATACAATGAGCAGTTCTTC
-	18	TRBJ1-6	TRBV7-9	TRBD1	CASSHRRRGRSYNSPLHF	TGTGCCAGCAGCCACAGACGGAGGGGGCGAAGCTATAATTCACCCCTCCACTTT
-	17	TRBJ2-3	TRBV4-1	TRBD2	CASSRRTSGGALDTQYF	TGCGCCAGCAGCCGCAGGACTAGCGGGGGGGCCTTAGATACGCAGTATTTT
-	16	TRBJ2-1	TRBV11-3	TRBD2	CASSFGSGGQVNEQFF	TGTGCCAGCAGCTTCGGTAGCGGGGGGCAGGTCAATGAGCAGTTCTTC
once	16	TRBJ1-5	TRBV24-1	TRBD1	CATSDTDRDSNQPQHF	TGTGCCACCAGTGACACGGACAGGGATAGCAATCAGCCCCAGCATTTT
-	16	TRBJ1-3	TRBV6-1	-	CASSERFGGTGNTIYF	TGTGCCAGCAGTGAAAGGTTCGGCGGCACTGGAAACACCATATATTTT
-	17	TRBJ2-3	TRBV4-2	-	CASSHSPGHLSTDTQYF	TGTGCCAGCAGCCACAGTCCGGGACACCTGAGCACAGATACGCAGTATTTT
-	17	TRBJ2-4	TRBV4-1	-	CASSQVSQQEGRNIQYF	TGCGCCAGCAGCCAAGTAAGTCAGCAAGAAGGGAGAAACATTCAGTACTTC
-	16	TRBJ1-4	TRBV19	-	CASSIGGTATNEKLFF	TGTGCCAGTAGTATCGGAGGGACTGCAACTAATGAAAAACTGTTTTTT